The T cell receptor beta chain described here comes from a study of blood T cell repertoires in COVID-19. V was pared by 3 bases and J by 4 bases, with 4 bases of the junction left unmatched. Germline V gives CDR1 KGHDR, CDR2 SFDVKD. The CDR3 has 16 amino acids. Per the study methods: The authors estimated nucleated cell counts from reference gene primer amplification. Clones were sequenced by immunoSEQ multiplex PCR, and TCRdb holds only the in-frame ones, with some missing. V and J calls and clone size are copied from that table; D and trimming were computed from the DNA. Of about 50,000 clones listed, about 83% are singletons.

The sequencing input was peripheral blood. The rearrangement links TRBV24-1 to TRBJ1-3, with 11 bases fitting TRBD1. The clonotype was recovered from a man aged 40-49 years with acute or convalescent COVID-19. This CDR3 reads CATSDGGTGGGNTIYF. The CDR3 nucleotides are TGTGCCACCAGTGATGGCGGGACAGGGGGGGGAAACACCATATATTTT.